Reported below is one T cell receptor beta chain. This record comes from a study of blood T cell repertoires in COVID-19. Whole-study context: Some COVID-19 samples were acute and others convalescent; all came from the United States, Italy and Spain.

Assay used: immunoSEQ multiplex PCR; TCRdb lists only in-frame clones, some missing. The sample lists approximately 170,000 clones; around four fifths were seen once. This CDR3 has 15 residues. Trimming cost V 5 bases and J 0 bases, with 11 bases left between them. Germline CDR1 reads SGHAT; CDR2 reads FQNNGV. The source of this sequence is a human donor in a cohort sampled during active COVID-19. J is TRBJ1-3 and V is TRBV11-2; tentative D call: TRBD1 (6 bases). The sample comprised peripheral blood. In DNA, the CDR3 is TGTGCCAGCAGCCCCGGGACACCCTCTGGAAACACCATATATTTT. Its protein is CASSPGTPSGNTIYF.